The 18 T cell receptor beta chains in this list originate from one sample, sequenced in a study of blood T cell repertoires in COVID-19. The table came from immunoSEQ multiplex PCR; TCRdb's copy has only in-frame clones and leaves some out. The sample contains roughly 120,000 clones, roughly 84% of which appear only once. The sample taken for sequencing was peripheral blood. The receptors were sampled from a man between 60 and 75 years old with acute or convalescent COVID-19.

V gene TRBV28 combines with J gene TRBJ1-3; TRBD1 aligns across 7 bases. Germline CDR1 is MDHEN and CDR2 is SYDVKM. The CDR3 extends over 16 amino acids. V lost 4 bases to trimming and J lost 0 bases; unmatched junction nucleotides: 6. The CDR3 bases are TGTGCCAGCAGTTCATCAGGGGGAGGCTCTGGAAACACCATATATTTT. Protein product: CASSSSGGGSGNTIYF.

This chain uses TRBV9 with TRBJ2-3, with D tentatively TRBD2 (6 bases). Germline V gene lookup returns CDR1 SGDLS and CDR2 YYNGEE. Between the trimmed V and J ends, which lost 5 bases and 1 base, there was a span of 17 bases. This CDR3 has 16 residues. The CDR3 DNA is TGTGCCAGCAGTCCGGGAGTGGATGAGGGCACAGATACGCAGTATTTT. Its protein is CASSPGVDEGTDTQYF. The full variable domain, with the rest looked up from reference TRBV9 and TRBJ2-3, is DSGVTQTPKHLITATGQRVTLRCSPRSGDLSVYWYQQSLDQGLQFLIQYYNGEERAKGNILERFSAQQFPDLHSELNLSSLELGDSALYFCASSPGVDEGTDTQYFGPGTRLTVL.

The V call is TRBV12-3 or TRBV12-4, the J call TRBJ2-7, with D uncertain. Trimming stripped 5 bases from V and 6 bases from J, with 11 bases between. The CDR3 consists of 12 residues. CDR3 bases: TGTGCCAGCAGTCAACAATCTCTCGAGCAGTACTTC. Encoded protein: CASSQQSLEQYF.

This clone was counted a single time. The CDR3 sequence is CASSLGTSTDTQYF. Here the CDR3 DNA reads TGTGCCAGCAGCCTGGGGACTAGCACAGATACGCAGTATTTT. The chain uses TRBV5-4 and TRBJ2-3; TRBD2 is a possible D gene (6 bases). The V gene lost 4 bases and the J gene lost 0 bases, with 9 bases spanning the gap. The CDR3 spans 14 residues. Germline CDR1 is SGHNT and CDR2 is YYREEE (reference sequence).

J is TRBJ2-1 and V is TRBV19, with TRBD2 as a possible D gene (5 bases). Germline V CDR1 and CDR2: LNHDA, SQIVND (reference sequence). This CDR3 has 15 residues. Trimming pared 2 bases from V and 0 bases from J, leaving 8 bases between. The CDR3 here is CASSITGSSYNEQFF. Here the CDR3 DNA reads TGTGCCAGTAGTATAACGGGGAGCTCCTACAATGAGCAGTTCTTC. Full variable domain (rest looked up from reference TRBV19 and TRBJ2-1): DGGITQSPKYLFRKEGQNVTLSCEQNLNHDAMYWYRQDPGQGLRLIYYSQIVNDFQKGDIAEGYSVSREKKESFPLTVTSAQKNPTAFYLCASSITGSSYNEQFFGPGTRLTVL.

The V gene is TRBV7-9, the J gene TRBJ1-2; D may be TRBD1 (6 bases). The germline gives CDR1 SEHNR, CDR2 FQNEAQ (reference sequence). The V and J ends lost 1 base and 5 bases respectively, with 14 bases between them. The CDR3 has 15 residues. The CDR3 region has the DNA TGTGCCAGCAGCTTAGAACAGGGATCCAGTTATGGCTACACCTTC. The encoded protein is CASSLEQGSSYGYTF.

The genes are TRBV7-9 and TRBJ2-2; 8 bases fit TRBD1. CDR1 and CDR2 (germline): SEHNR, FQNEAQ (reference sequence). The CDR3 spans 16 residues. V lost 5 bases and J lost 5; bases outside the gene matches: 10. CDR3 amino acids: CASSPSGGMWTGELFF. The CDR3 DNA sequence: TGTGCCAGCAGCCCCTCAGGGGGCATGTGGACCGGGGAGCTGTTTTTT.

This chain joins TRBV5-1 and TRBJ1-6, with D possibly being TRBD1 (6 bases). Per germline, CDR1 SGHRS and CDR2 YFSETQ. This CDR3 has 18 amino acids. With 0 bases removed from V and 7 bases from J, the gap between germline ends came to 20 bases. The CDR3 DNA reads as TGCGCCAGCAGCTTGGCCACACGACTGACAGGTGGGAATTCACCCCTCCACTTT. Protein product: CASSLATRLTGGNSPLHF. The variable domain in full, completed from reference TRBV5-1 and TRBJ1-6, reads KAGVTQTPRYLIKTRGQQVTLSCSPISGHRSVSWYQQTPGQGLQFLFEYFSETQRNKGNFPGRFSGRQFSNSRSEMNVSTLELGDSALYLCASSLATRLTGGNSPLHFGNGTRLTVT.

This chain's CDR3 is CASSEAGGSNQPQHF. The DNA of the CDR3 is TGTGCCAGCAGTGAAGCGGGGGGATCCAATCAGCCCCAGCATTTT. The V gene is TRBV6-1, the J gene TRBJ1-5; D perhaps matches TRBD1 (5 bases). The ends were cut back, 0 bases at V and 3 bases at J, with 9 bases in the middle. The CDR3 totals 15 residues. Germline V CDR1 and CDR2: MNHNS, SASEGT.

The rearrangement joins TRBV9 to TRBJ1-1, with D maybe TRBD1 (6 bases). With 7 bases removed from V and 6 bases from J, the gap between germline ends came to 10 bases. The CDR3 is 11 amino acids. Germline-derived CDR1 and CDR2 are SGDLS and YYNGEE. This CDR3 reads CASGGGAEAFF. CDR3 sequence (DNA): TGTGCCAGCGGAGGGGGGGCTGAAGCTTTCTTT.

The chain joins TRBV5-1 to TRBJ2-3, with D tentatively TRBD1 (6 bases). Germline loops: CDR1 SGHRS, CDR2 YFSETQ. The CDR3 runs 15 residues. V was cut by 0 bases and J by 6 bases, with 14 bases left in between. The CDR3 loop is CASSLALGGGDTQYF. The CDR3 region has the DNA TGCGCCAGCAGCTTGGCCTTAGGGGGTGGCGATACGCAGTATTTT.

This chain uses TRBV30 with TRBJ1-2; D possibly corresponds to TRBD1 (5 bases). This CDR3 is built from 13 residues. V lost 2 bases and J lost 7, with 14 bases in between. The germline CDR1 and CDR2 sequences are GTSNPN and SVGIG (reference sequence). This chain's CDR3 is CAWSLTDQSGYTF. The CDR3 nucleotides read TGTGCCTGGAGTCTGACAGATCAATCTGGCTACACCTTC.

This rearrangement joins TRBV28 to TRBJ1-5; maybe TRBD1 (6 bases). CDR3 length: 14 amino acids. The V gene lost 7 bases and the J gene lost 6 bases, with 16 bases spanning the gap. CDR1 is MDHEN, CDR2 SYDVKM, per germline. The CDR3 sequence: CASISTGKGQPQHF. The CDR3 region has the DNA TGTGCCAGCATTTCGACAGGCAAGGGTCAGCCCCAGCATTTT.

The chain uses TRBV3-1 (or the pseudogene TRBV3-2) and TRBJ2-7, with D maybe TRBD1 (6 bases). The V gene's germline CDR1 is LGHDT and CDR2 YNNKEL (reference sequence). Trimming cost V 4 bases and J 6 bases, with 16 bases left between them. This CDR3 is 14 amino acids long. As DNA, the CDR3 is TGTGCCAGCAGCCCCTCCCCGGGACACCCCGAGCAGTACTTC. This gives the protein CASSPSPGHPEQYF.

This clone appeared a single time. The chain employs TRBV5-1 and TRBJ2-1; 11 bases map to TRBD2. Losses at the gene ends were 7 bases for V and 5 bases for J; bases not matched to a gene: 8. The germline V gene encodes CDR1 SGHRS and CDR2 YFSETQ. This CDR3 has 15 amino acids. CDR3 DNA: TGCGCCAGCGGATTAGCGGGAGGGCCCCACAATGAGCAGTTCTTC. This gives the protein CASGLAGGPHNEQFF. Filled out from reference TRBV5-1 and TRBJ2-1, the complete variable domain reads KAGVTQTPRYLIKTRGQQVTLSCSPISGHRSVSWYQQTPGQGLQFLFEYFSETQRNKGNFPGRFSGRQFSNSRSEMNVSTLELGDSALYLCASGLAGGPHNEQFFGPGTRLTVL.

This clone was seen only once. The rearrangement links TRBV28 to TRBJ2-5; TRBD1 aligns across 8 bases. The germline gives CDR1 MDHEN, CDR2 SYDVKM. This CDR3 region has 14 residues. Unmatched junction bases numbered 6, after V lost 4 bases and J lost 5 bases. CDR3 nucleotides: TGTGCCAGCAGTTGGAACAGGGGGGCGGAGACCCAGTACTTC. Translation: CASSWNRGAETQYF.

The chain joins TRBV11-1 to TRBJ1-1, with 7 bases identical to TRBD1. The CDR3 sequence is 15 residues long. The ends lost 4 bases at V and 3 bases at J; junction bases unmatched: 8. Germline V gives CDR1 SGHAT, CDR2 FQDESV (reference sequence). Written as DNA, the CDR3 is TGTGCCAGCAGCTGGTCGACAGGGACGGACACTGAAGCTTTCTTT. This codes for CASSWSTGTDTEAFF.

The rearrangement links TRBV3-1 (or the pseudogene TRBV3-2) to TRBJ1-2; 10 bases line up with TRBD1. Losses at the gene ends were 1 base for V and 7 bases for J; bases not matched to a gene: 6. The germline V gene encodes CDR1 LGHDT and CDR2 YNNKEL (reference sequence). The CDR3 spans 15 residues. The CDR3 loop reads CASSQGDRGSGGYTF. The CDR3 DNA is TGTGCCAGCAGCCAAGGGGACAGGGGATCAGGTGGCTACACCTTC.